This T cell receptor (beta chain) was profiled in a study of Graves' ophthalmopathy and Graves' hyperthyroidism. Clinicians made diagnoses from clinical symptoms, serum thyroxine, TRAb, thyroid ultrasound and orbital computed tomography. The CDR3 sequence is 10 residues long. In germline, CDR1 is SQVTM, CDR2 ANQGSEA. Trimming removed 7 bases from V and 2 bases from J, with 5 bases in between. This clonotype showed up many times. RNA transcripts yielded amplified TCR beta CDR3 regions. A first-round RT-PCR used HTBI primers, followed by a second-round multiplex PCR. One entry per CDR3 protein results from TCRdb running MiXCR on the multiplex PCR reads. Among 600,000 to 700,000 distinct CDR3 sequences listed, under 50% were seen once.

Sequences were obtained from peripheral blood. This sequence originates from an adult man with Graves' ophthalmopathy. J is TRBJ2-5 and V is TRBV29-1; no clear D gene. CDR3 sequence (DNA): TGCAGCGGTGGGCAAGAGACCCAGTACTTC. It specifies CSGGQETQYF. Based on the CDR3 plus reference TRBV29-1 and TRBJ2-5, the full variable domain is SAVISQKPSRDICQRGTSLTIQCQVDSQVTMMFWYRQQPGQSLTLIATANQGSEATYESGFVIDKFPISRPNLTFSTLTVSNMSPEDSSIYLCSGGQETQYFGPGTRLLVL.